Below are 30 T cell receptor beta chains sequenced from a single sample in a study. TCRdb re-analysed the 5' RACE reads in MiXCR, keeping a single row per CDR3 protein. This sample has approximately 40,000 distinct CDR3 sequences, with approximately 20% found just once. The sequencing input was naive CD4+ T cells sorted from a lymph node. Subset defined: naive CD4+ T cells, CD4+CD45RA+CD25-. The origin of the receptors is a female donor with breast cancer.

The chain links TRBV9 to TRBJ2-5, with D tentatively TRBD2 (5 bases). From germline, CDR1 is SGDLS and CDR2 YYNGEE. The CDR3 consists of 12 residues. V lost 3 bases to trimming and J lost 5 bases, with 8 bases between them. This CDR3 is CASSAGGETQYF. In DNA form, the CDR3 reads TGTGCCAGCAGCGCCGGCGGGGAGACCCAGTACTTC.

This clonotype appeared many times. In nucleotides, the CDR3 is TGTGCCAGCAGTTGGACAGCCTCGGGGAACACTGAAGCTTTCTTT. Translation gives CASSWTASGNTEAFF. The chain has TRBV6-5 and TRBJ1-1; D perhaps matches TRBD1 (6 bases). The germline V gene encodes CDR1 MNHEY and CDR2 SVGAGI. The CDR3 has 15 residues. V was cut by 4 bases and J by 1 base, with 13 bases left in between.

This clonotype has a count of ten or more. This rearrangement joins TRBV12-3 or TRBV12-4 to TRBJ2-2; no clear D. V lost 6 bases, J lost 6 bases, and 8 bases lay in between. This CDR3 has 12 residues. In DNA, the CDR3 is TGTGCCAGCAGCCTGTTGTCCGGGGAGCTGTTTTTT. As protein: CASSLLSGELFF.

The chain carries TRBV11-2 and TRBJ1-1; the match to TRBD1 covers 9 bases. The V and J ends lost 4 bases and 10 bases, in that order; junction bases with no gene match: 10. This CDR3 comprises 14 residues. CDR1 and CDR2 from the germline V gene are SGHAT and FQNNGV. CDR3 amino acids: CASSSPGQGFSAFF. The CDR3 DNA reads TGTGCCAGCAGCTCACCGGGACAGGGTTTTTCAGCTTTCTTT.

A few counts support this clonotype. V and J are TRBV7-8 and TRBJ2-1, with D hard to call. V shed 5 bases and J shed 5 bases, with 13 bases lying between them. This CDR3 spans 14 amino acids. Germline loops: CDR1 SGHVS, CDR2 FQNEAQ. As DNA, the CDR3 is TGTGCCAGCAGCCTAAGGATGGTAGACAATGAGCAGTTCTTC. Residues: CASSLRMVDNEQFF. The entire variable domain, with the rest obtained from reference TRBV7-8 and TRBJ2-1, is as follows: GAGVSQSPRYKVAKRGQDVALRCDPISGHVSLFWYQQALGQGPEFLTYFQNEAQLDKSGLPSDRFFAERPEGSVSTLKIQRTQQEDSAVYLCASSLRMVDNEQFFGPGTRLTVL.

This rearrangement joins TRBV5-1 to TRBJ2-3, with 7 bases aligning to TRBD2. J gave up 3 bases and V 5 bases, and 9 bases lay outside the gene matches. The CDR3 runs to 15 residues. CDR1 is SGHRS, CDR2 YFSETQ, per germline. The CDR3 loop is CASRPGAGETDTQYF. DNA for the CDR3: TGCGCCAGCAGACCCGGGGCGGGAGAAACAGATACGCAGTATTTT.

The J gene is TRBJ1-2, the V gene TRBV7-2, with TRBD1 identical over 10 bases. V trimming: 5 bases; J trimming: 6 bases; junction bases outside the gene matches: 6. In germline, CDR1 is SGHTA, CDR2 FQGNSA. The CDR3 has 14 residues. The CDR3 DNA follows: TGTGCCAGCAGCCTCGACAGGGGGCGGAATGGCTACACCTTC. This sequence encodes CASSLDRGRNGYTF.

This clonotype was detected only a few times. The chain uses TRBV29-1 and TRBJ1-1, with TRBD1 matching over 7 bases. V was pared by 7 bases and J by 3 bases, with 11 bases of the junction left unmatched. The CDR3 consists of 14 residues. From germline, CDR1 is SQVTM and CDR2 ANQGSEA. CDR3 loop: CSARPTGIDTEAFF. The CDR3, as DNA: TGCAGCGCCCGCCCGACAGGGATCGACACTGAAGCTTTCTTT.

The rearrangement links TRBV29-1 to TRBJ2-1, with 8 bases that match TRBD2. After removal of 7 bases from V and 7 bases from J, the junction contained 9 bases not matched to a gene. The germline V gene encodes CDR1 SQVTM and CDR2 ANQGSEA. The CDR3 length is 13 residues. The CDR3 here is CSALGLAGNEQFF. CDR3 nucleotide sequence: TGCAGCGCTCTGGGCCTAGCGGGTAATGAGCAGTTCTTC.

In its sample, this clonotype was seen many times. This chain uses TRBV4-3 with TRBJ1-1; possibly TRBD1 for D (5 bases). V was trimmed by 1 base and J by 10 bases, leaving 7 bases between them. CDR3 length equals 11 residues. Per the germline V gene, CDR1 is LGHNA and CDR2 is YSLEER. The CDR3 bases are TGCGCCAGCAGCCAAGGGGGCACAGCTTTCTTT. The encoded protein is CASSQGGTAFF.

In this sample, this clonotype turned up once. The chain has TRBV6-5 and TRBJ1-1; TRBD1 might be the D (6 bases). The CDR3 sequence is 13 residues long. V gave up 6 bases and J gave up 5 bases, with 13 bases separating them. The germline gives CDR1 MNHEY, CDR2 SVGAGI. This CDR3 is CASRYVQGTEAFF. The CDR3 DNA sequence: TGTGCCAGCAGGTATGTCCAGGGGACTGAAGCTTTCTTT.

V gene TRBV5-5 combines with J gene TRBJ2-5, with TRBD2 identical over 12 bases. CDR3 length: 19 residues. Unmatched junction bases numbered 19, after V lost 5 bases and J lost 5 bases. Germline values: CDR1 SGHKS, CDR2 YYEKEE (reference sequence). DNA for the CDR3: TGTGCCAGCAGTCCTAGCCGCACACGACTAGCGGGAGTTGGCGAGACCCAGTACTTC. Translation gives CASSPSRTRLAGVGETQYF.

This clonotype has more than one count but fewer than ten. This chain connects TRBV9 to TRBJ2-3; TRBD1 agrees at 7 bases. The V segment lost 4 bases and the J segment 4 bases; nucleotides outside the gene matches: 9. This CDR3 contains 15 residues. CDR1 SGDLS and CDR2 YYNGEE come from the germline V gene. The CDR3 protein is CASSNRGGGADTQYF. CDR3 DNA: TGTGCCAGCAGCAACCGAGGGGGCGGCGCAGATACGCAGTATTTT.

Comments on this clonotype: This could be a read error, since a much larger clone is one nucleotide away. The V call is TRBV29-1, the J call TRBJ2-5; 10 nucleotides agree with TRBD2. Losses at the gene ends were 7 bases for V and 3 bases for J; bases not matched to a gene: 14. CDR1 and CDR2 (germline): SQVTM, ANQGSEA. The CDR3 is made up of 16 amino acids. CDR3 protein: CSARSSGGLAEETQYF. The CDR3 nucleotides read TGCAGCGCGCGGAGCTCCGGAGGACTAGCGGAAGAGACCCAGTACTTC.

This clonotype has ten or more counts. The rearrangement joins TRBV5-5 to TRBJ2-5; D is undetermined. CDR1 is SGHKS and CDR2 is YYEKEE in the germline V gene (reference sequence). The V gene lost 3 bases and the J gene lost 2 bases, with 8 bases spanning the gap. The CDR3 runs 13 residues. CDR3 protein: CASSWVQQETQYF. The CDR3 DNA reads as TGTGCCAGCAGCTGGGTGCAGCAAGAGACCCAGTACTTC.

In regard to this clonotype: This could be a read error, since a much larger clone is one nucleotide away. The chain combines TRBV20-1 with TRBJ1-6; 9 bases map to TRBD1. Germline trimming cut 0 bases from V and 10 bases from J; bases unmatched to any gene: 10. The CDR3 contains 16 residues. Germline CDR1 is DFQATT and CDR2 is SNEGSKA (reference sequence). Written as DNA, the CDR3 is TGCAGTGCTAGAGACCCCCGGACAGGGGTTAAGTCACCCCTCCACTTT. It yields the protein CSARDPRTGVKSPLHF.

This clonotype was found many times. The chain recombines TRBV3-1 with TRBJ2-5, with D unclear. CDR3 length equals 11 residues. The V end lost 6 bases, the J end lost 2 bases, and 4 bases lay between the germline ends. In germline, CDR1 is LGHDT, CDR2 YNNKEL (reference sequence). CDR3 sequence (DNA): TGTGCCAGCAGAATTCAAGAGACCCAGTACTTC. Its protein product is CASRIQETQYF.

The gene calls are TRBV28 and TRBJ1-3, with D maybe TRBD1 (5 bases). V was trimmed by 5 bases and J by 2 bases, leaving 19 bases between them. Per germline, CDR1 MDHEN and CDR2 SYDVKM. The CDR3 loop spans 17 amino acids. The CDR3: CASSPPGHLYAGNTIYF. CDR3 coding DNA: TGTGCCAGCAGTCCACCTGGACATTTATATGCTGGAAACACCATATATTTT.

On this clonotype itself: Given a much more abundant clone one base away, this may be a read error. The V gene is TRBV4-1, the J gene TRBJ2-7; D uncertain. Looked up from germline, CDR1 is MGHRA and CDR2 is YSYEKL. This CDR3 spans 12 amino acids. CDR3 nucleotides: TGCGCCGAGTGGCTCCCCCCCTACAAGCAGTACTTC. Translated: CAEWLPPYKQYF.

Ten or more counts support this clonotype. V and J are TRBV4-2 and TRBJ2-1; D may correspond to TRBD1 or TRBD2 (5 bases each). The CDR3 is 14 residues long. Deletions cut 0 bases from V and 8 bases from J, with 11 bases between. Germline-derived CDR1 and CDR2 are LGHNA and YNFKEQ. The CDR3 sequence is CASSQEASRDEQFF. CDR3 DNA: TGTGCCAGCAGCCAAGAGGCTAGCAGGGATGAGCAGTTCTTC.

For this clonotype: A read error is possible here, since a much larger clone lies one base away. The chain combines TRBV15 with TRBJ2-3; tentative D call: TRBD1 (5 bases). Germline V lookup: CDR1 LNHNV, CDR2 YYDKDF (reference sequence). The CDR3 runs 14 residues. V was pared by 2 bases and J by 4 bases, with 10 bases between. The CDR3 DNA sequence: TGTGCCACCAGCAGATATAGGGGCTCAGATACGCAGTATTTT. It is translated as CATSRYRGSDTQYF.

This clonotype was observed at least ten times. This chain uses TRBV7-9 with TRBJ1-2; D might be TRBD1 (6 bases). The CDR3 consists of 12 residues. Germline CDR1 reads SEHNR; CDR2 reads FQNEAQ (reference sequence). The V end lost 6 bases, the J end lost 4 bases, and 9 bases lay between the germline ends. CDR3 DNA sequence: TGTGCCAGCAGTCCAGGGGTCTATGGCTACACCTTC. It codes for CASSPGVYGYTF. Complete variable domain (other parts from reference TRBV7-9 and TRBJ1-2): DTGVSQNPRHKITKRGQNVTFRCDPISEHNRLYWYRQTLGQGPEFLTYFQNEAQLEKSRLLSDRFSAERPKGSFSTLEIQRTEQGDSAMYLCASSPGVYGYTFGSGTRLTVV.

Ten or more counts support this clonotype. The chain carries TRBV6-5 and TRBJ1-6, with 8 bases that match TRBD1. V dropped 6 bases and J dropped 5; count of bases not matched to a gene: 6. The CDR3 extends over 15 amino acids. Germline CDR1 reads MNHEY; CDR2 reads SVGAGI. The CDR3 DNA is TGTGCCAGCAGGGCCGGGACAGGAGATAATTCACCCCTCCACTTT. Residues: CASRAGTGDNSPLHF.

This clonotype was observed at least ten times. The chain has TRBV15 and TRBJ2-3; tentatively, D is TRBD2 (5 bases). The CDR3 is 14 amino acids. Germline CDR1 LNHNV, CDR2 YYDKDF (reference sequence). The ends were cut back, 1 base at V and 0 bases at J, with 5 bases in the middle. The CDR3 nucleotides read TGTGCCACCAGCAGAGCGGGAAGCACAGATACGCAGTATTTT. Its protein is CATSRAGSTDTQYF.

The V and J genes are TRBV5-4 and TRBJ1-1; the D gene is possibly TRBD1 (6 bases). CDR3 length: 15 residues. V dropped 0 bases and J dropped 5 bases, with 14 bases sitting between them. Germline V gene sequence: CDR1 SGHNT, CDR2 YYREEE (reference sequence). In DNA form, the CDR3 reads TGTGCCAGCAGCTTGGACAAACAGGGCGGGACTGAAGCTTTCTTT. The encoded protein is CASSLDKQGGTEAFF.

The V and J genes are TRBV5-5 and TRBJ1-2; the D gene is possibly TRBD1 (5 bases). This CDR3 spans 17 amino acids. Between the trimmed V and J ends, which lost 4 bases and 4 bases, there was a span of 23 bases. Germline CDR1 reads SGHKS; CDR2 reads YYEKEE (reference sequence). For the CDR3, the DNA is TGTGCCAGCAGCCTGGCAATCTTTTACGTGGGGACCTATGGCTACACCTTC. The encoded protein is CASSLAIFYVGTYGYTF.

This clonotype has more than one count but fewer than ten. The V call is TRBV12-3 or TRBV12-4, the J call TRBJ1-1, with D unresolved. Trimming took off 2 bases at V and 11 bases at J, with 12 bases between the two ends. The CDR3 runs 12 residues. Written as DNA, the CDR3 is TGTGCCAGCAGTTTAAGTTTTTCGTCGGCTTTCTTT. It specifies CASSLSFSSAFF.

This clonotype was recorded at least ten times. DNA of the CDR3: TGCGCCAGCAGCCAAGGGGACCGGGTAATGGAGACCCAGTACTTC. As protein: CASSQGDRVMETQYF. The chain joins TRBV4-1 to TRBJ2-5; D may match TRBD1 or TRBD2 (5 bases each). Germline V lookup: CDR1 MGHRA, CDR2 YSYEKL. Trimming removed 1 base at V and 5 bases at J, with 14 bases between. This CDR3 contains 15 residues.

Within the sample, this clonotype is medium-sized. Here the CDR3 reads CASSFRGANVLTF. The CDR3 region has the DNA TGTGCCAGCAGCTTCCGGGGGGCCAACGTCCTGACTTTC. The rearrangement links TRBV7-3 to TRBJ2-6; the D is unclear. Germline CDR1 SGHTA, CDR2 FQGTGA. Trimming stripped 3 bases from V and 4 bases from J, with 4 bases between. The CDR3 extends over 13 amino acids.

This clonotype was seen more than once but under ten times. V and J are TRBV30 and TRBJ2-5; D may be TRBD2 (6 bases). The germline CDR1 and CDR2 sequences are GTSNPN and SVGIG (reference sequence). Trimming took 4 bases from V and 0 from J, leaving 9 bases between them. The CDR3 is 13 residues long. CDR3 loop: CAWNRDYQETQYF. The CDR3 DNA reads as TGTGCCTGGAACCGGGACTACCAAGAGACCCAGTACTTC.